These T cell receptor beta chains were read from a single sample in a study of CD8 T cells in ankylosing spondylitis. Each CDR3 protein is one row after TCRdb ran MiXCR on the 5' RACE reads. The table has 750,000 to 850,000 distinct CDR3 sequences, about 12% seen once. The sample consisted of blood, either unsorted or a sorted T cell fraction (not recorded which). Receptors originate from a male donor with ankylosing spondylitis. Both conserved end residues are part of each CDR3. A D gene is named only where the DNA matches it firmly. Size is stated for part of the rows, as once, few or many counts, or as a class when the clone is expanded.

d_call j_call cdr3_length clone_size v_call cdr3_nt cdr3_aa
. TRBJ2-7 15 . TRBV4-3 TGCGCCAGCAGCCAAGGGGGGCAGGGTTTGTACGAGCAGTACTTC CASSQGGQGLYEQYF
TRBD1 TRBJ1-4 13 many TRBV29-1 TGCAGCGTTGAACTAGGGGGCGAGGAAAAACTGTTTTTT CSVELGGEEKLFF
. TRBJ1-1 16 few TRBV5-1 TGCGCCAGCAGCTTGGCCGGGGGGCCCGCTGGCACTGAAGCTTTCTTT CASSLAGGPAGTEAFF
. TRBJ2-3 12 many TRBV29-1 TGCAGCGCAGAAGGTGGGGCAGATACGCAGTATTTT CSAEGGADTQYF
. TRBJ1-2 15 few TRBV20-1 TGCAGTGCTAGAGATCCTTCTGGCAGTAACTATGGCTACACCTTC CSARDPSGSNYGYTF
. TRBJ1-2 12 few TRBV20-1 TGCAGTGCTTGGACGGAGAACTATGGCTACACCTTC CSAWTENYGYTF
TRBD2 TRBJ2-1 12 many TRBV7-2 TGTGCCAGCAGCACAACGACTAGCAGGGCGTTCTTC CASSTTTSRAFF
. TRBJ1-5 13 . TRBV20-1 TGCAGTGCCCTCGGGTCGGTTAGTCAGCCCCAGCATTTT CSALGSVSQPQHF
. TRBJ1-4 11 few TRBV28 TGTGCCAGCAACGGGGGCGAAAAACTGTTTTTT CASNGGEKLFF
. TRBJ2-5 16 . TRBV5-1 TGCGCCAGCAGCTTGACAGGGCAGCAGCCCCAAGAGACCCAGTACTTC CASSLTGQQPQETQYF
. TRBJ2-2 15 few TRBV7-9 TGTGCCAGCAGCCCCCGGGCTACTACGGCCGGGGAGCTGTTTTTT CASSPRATTAGELFF
TRBD1 TRBJ2-7 16 few TRBV11-1 TGTGCCAGCAGCTTCGATGTAGGGGGCCTCTCCTACGAGCAGTACTTC CASSFDVGGLSYEQYF
. TRBJ2-7 11 . TRBV20-1 TGCAGTGCCGACTGGGGGGACGAGCAGTACTTC CSADWGDEQYF
TRBD1 TRBJ2-1 15 many TRBV7-9 TGTGCCAGCAGCTTGCGGACAGGGGGATACAATGAGCAGTTCTTC CASSLRTGGYNEQFF
. TRBJ2-2 16 . TRBV20-1 TGCAGTGCTCCCCAGTTGTCCGGGGGAGGAACCGGGGAGCTGTTTTTT CSAPQLSGGGTGELFF
TRBD1 TRBJ2-5 14 . TRBV12-3/TRBV12-4 TGTGCCAGCAGCGTCCGGGACAGGGCAGAGACCCAGTACTTC CASSVRDRAETQYF
. TRBJ2-2 15 few TRBV7-2 TGTGCCAGCAGCTTATCCAGGGCTACAACCGGGGAGCTGTTTTTT CASSLSRATTGELFF
. TRBJ2-4 18 many TRBV4-3 TGCGCCAGCAGCCAAGCATCATGGGTGGTTGCAGGGCAAAACATTCAGTACTTC CASSQASWVVAGQNIQYF
. TRBJ1-4 13 . TRBV10-3 TGTGCCATCAGTGAAAGCTACAATGAAAAACTGTTTTTT CAISESYNEKLFF
. TRBJ1-3 16 few TRBV27 TGTGCCAGCAGTTTACGTGGGGCCTTCTCTGGAAACACCATATATTTT CASSLRGAFSGNTIYF
TRBD2 TRBJ2-6 19 . TRBV23-1 TGCGCCAGCAGTCAATCTGGGCTAGCGGGGGGTTCTGGGGCCAACGTCCTGACTTTC CASSQSGLAGGSGANVLTF
TRBD2 TRBJ2-1 17 . TRBV7-2 TGTGCCAGCAGCTTGAGACTAGCGGGGTTCTCCTACAATGAGCAGTTCTTC CASSLRLAGFSYNEQFF
TRBD2 TRBJ2-1 14 . TRBV20-1 TGCAGTGCCCCCGGGACTAGCGGGAACAATGAGCAGTTCTTC CSAPGTSGNNEQFF
TRBD2 TRBJ2-3 14 few TRBV4-2 TGTGCCAGCAGTAGCGGGGGGGACACAGATACGCAGTATTTT CASSSGGDTDTQYF
. TRBJ2-7 15 . TRBV20-1 TGCAGTGCTACCCGGACAGGGAGGGTTTACTACGAGCAGTACTTC CSATRTGRVYYEQYF
. TRBJ2-1 15 once TRBV2 TGTGCCAGCAGGGCTTGGGACGGGGCTCACGTTGAGCAGTTCTTC CASRAWDGAHVEQFF
. TRBJ2-5 12 few TRBV5-1 TGCGCCAGCAGCGATACTTGGGGGACCCAGTACTTC CASSDTWGTQYF
TRBD2 TRBJ2-5 15 . TRBV28 TGTGCCAGCAGTTCCTCCGGACTAGCGGGAGAGACCCAGTACTTC CASSSSGLAGETQYF
. TRBJ2-7 13 few TRBV20-1 TGCAGTGCTCTACCAGGGAGCTCCTACGAGCAGTACTTC CSALPGSSYEQYF
. TRBJ1-2 15 few TRBV12-3/TRBV12-4 TGTGCCAGCAGCAGTAACAGGGCCCCCTCCTATGGCTACACCTTC CASSSNRAPSYGYTF
TRBD2 TRBJ2-1 14 . TRBV20-1 TGCAGTGCCCGACTAGCGGTCCCTTACAATGAGCAGTTCTTC CSARLAVPYNEQFF
. TRBJ1-1 14 . TRBV27 TGTGCCAGCAGTTTTCTTAGCATTAACACTGAAGCTTTCTTT CASSFLSINTEAFF
. TRBJ2-7 14 few TRBV15 TGTGCCACCAGCAGGGGTGGGCCCGGGGACGAGCAGTACTTC CATSRGGPGDEQYF
TRBD1 TRBJ2-1 16 . TRBV7-2 TGTGCCAGCAGGGCCCCGACAGGGTCGGCCTACAATGAGCAGTTCTTC CASRAPTGSAYNEQFF
. TRBJ2-6 15 few TRBV5-1 TGCGCCAGCAGCTCCGTACCGTTTGGGGCCAACGTCCTGACTTTC CASSSVPFGANVLTF
TRBD1 TRBJ1-6 16 many TRBV4-2 TGTGCCAGCAGCCAAGATGTGACAGGGGTCAATTCACCCCTCCACTTT CASSQDVTGVNSPLHF
. TRBJ1-1 13 many TRBV20-1 TGCAGTGCGTCAGGGACCTTGAACACTGAAGCTTTCTTT CSASGTLNTEAFF
. TRBJ1-4 15 . TRBV4-1 TGCGCCAGCAGCCAAGATTCCAGGGTCAACGAAAAACTGTTTTTT CASSQDSRVNEKLFF
TRBD1 TRBJ2-7 17 . TRBV4-3 TGCGCCAGCAGCCAAGGACCCTCCGGGACAGGGGGCTACGAGCAGTACTTC CASSQGPSGTGGYEQYF
TRBD1 TRBJ2-1 16 many TRBV12-3/TRBV12-4 TGTGCCAGCAGTTTTATTATGGGACAGGGATACAATGAGCAGTTCTTC CASSFIMGQGYNEQFF
. TRBJ2-7 15 . TRBV5-1 TGCGCCAGCAGCCCATCGGGAATTTCACCCTACGAGCAGTACTTC CASSPSGISPYEQYF
. TRBJ1-1 15 . TRBV20-1 TGCAGTGCTAGGATCGGGGGGCGCGGGAACACTGAAGCTTTCTTT CSARIGGRGNTEAFF
. TRBJ1-2 13 . TRBV12-3/TRBV12-4 TGTGCCAGCAAACAACAGGGACTGGAAGGCTACACCTTC CASKQQGLEGYTF
. TRBJ1-2 18 . TRBV5-1 TGCGCCAGCAGCTTTCCATGGGCCGGGTCAAGGTCTAACTATGGCTACACCTTC CASSFPWAGSRSNYGYTF
. TRBJ2-1 12 few TRBV12-3/TRBV12-4 TGTGCCAGCAGAAGGGAATCTTATGAGCAGTTCTTC CASRRESYEQFF
. TRBJ1-2 8 many TRBV29-1 TGCAGCGTTGGAATCTACACCTTC CSVGIYTF
. TRBJ1-1 15 . TRBV4-3 TGCGCCAGCAGCCAAGAAGTCAGGGTGAACACTGAAGCTTTCTTT CASSQEVRVNTEAFF
. TRBJ2-7 14 few TRBV20-1 TGCAGTGCTGAACAGGGAAAGGGCTCCTACGAGCAGTACTTC CSAEQGKGSYEQYF
. TRBJ2-5 15 few TRBV20-1 TGCAGTGCTAGAAGAAACCAGGGGGGGGGAAAGACCCAGTACTTC CSARRNQGGGKTQYF
. TRBJ2-2 12 few TRBV5-6 TGTGCCAGCAGCTTGTTTCGGGGGGAGCTGTTTTTT CASSLFRGELFF
TRBD2 TRBJ2-5 13 . TRBV20-1 TGCAGTGCTATGGTAGCGGGAGCAGAGACCCGGTACTTC CSAMVAGAETRYF
TRBD1 TRBJ1-5 13 few TRBV20-1 TGCAGTGCCACGGACAGGGGATATCAGCCCCAGCATTTT CSATDRGYQPQHF
. TRBJ2-6 13 many TRBV29-1 TGCAGCGTGGCAGGGTCTGGGGCCAACGTCCTGACTTTC CSVAGSGANVLTF
. TRBJ1-2 11 . TRBV28 TGTGCCAGCAGTTTGCGACAGTCCTGGGACTTC CASSLRQSWDF
. TRBJ2-3 16 . TRBV7-3 TGTGCCTGCAGCTTAATGGGCCGGGGAGGCACAGATACGCAGTATTTT CACSLMGRGGTDTQYF
. TRBJ2-2 15 many TRBV7-2 TGTGCCAGCAGCTTAGTTCGTACGAACACCGGGGAGCTGTTTTTT CASSLVRTNTGELFF
. TRBJ2-3 14 . TRBV24-1 TGTGCCACCAGTGATTTGGACAGTTCAGATACGCAGTATTTT CATSDLDSSDTQYF
. TRBJ2-3 15 . TRBV7-2 TGTGCCAGCAGCTTAGGACCGAACAGGGCAGATACGCAGTATTTT CASSLGPNRADTQYF
TRBD2 TRBJ2-1 16 few TRBV6-1 TGTGCCAGCAGCGACGCAGGCGGGGGGGCTTACAATGAGCAGTTCTTC CASSDAGGGAYNEQFF